This entry lists 32 T cell receptor beta chains sequenced from one sample in a study of T cell repertoires in cytomegalovirus infection. The antigens of these receptors remain unknown. One entry per CDR3 protein, called by TCRdb with MiXCR from the reads. The sample contains roughly 570,000 distinct CDR3 sequences, 40% of which appear only once. The starting material was cultured PBMCs, obtained from culture after CMV antigen stimulation. These receptors came from a human donor in good health (CMV status not recorded). Some clones in this sample may be carry-over from other donors' samples.

This clonotype was detected only a few times. The CDR3, as DNA: TGTGCCAGCCGTGCAGGGTATAAGCAGCCCCAGCATTTT. This codes for CASRAGYKQPQHF. The V call is TRBV12-3 or TRBV12-4, the J call TRBJ1-5; the D gene is possibly TRBD1 (5 bases). V lost 8 bases and J 7 bases, leaving 15 bases between the germline ends. The CDR3 loop spans 13 amino acids.

In its sample, this clonotype was seen a few times. This chain links TRBV6-5 with TRBJ2-7, with TRBD2 as a possible D gene (6 bases). Trimming stripped 1 base from V and 4 bases from J, with 17 bases between. This CDR3 is 16 amino acids long. The germline CDR1 and CDR2 sequences are MNHEY and SVGAGI. CDR3 nucleotides: TGTGCCAGCAGTTACTTCGTTGGCGGGACTGATTACGAGCAGTACTTC. Its protein is CASSYFVGGTDYEQYF.

This clonotype was seen a few times. The rearrangement joins TRBV11-2 to TRBJ1-2; 7 nucleotides line up with TRBD1. Germline CDR1 SGHAT, CDR2 FQNNGV. Trimming cost V 3 bases and J 8 bases; bases outside gene matches: 6. This CDR3 region has 13 residues. The CDR3 reads CASSFSGTEGYTF. CDR3 nucleotide sequence: TGTGCCAGCAGCTTCTCAGGGACAGAGGGCTACACCTTC.

The rearrangement joins TRBV12-3 or TRBV12-4 to TRBJ2-2; 9 nucleotides line up with TRBD1. The CDR3 loop spans 15 amino acids. V trimming: 3 bases; J trimming: 3 bases; junction bases outside the gene matches: 2. The CDR3 coding sequence is TGTGCCAGCAGTTTCTGGGACAGGGACACCGGGGAGCTGTTTTTT. It translates to CASSFWDRDTGELFF.

The chain carries TRBV7-2 and TRBJ1-2; D is undetermined. Deletions cut 1 base from V and 14 bases from J, with 14 bases between. The germline gives CDR1 SGHTA, CDR2 FQGNSA. This CDR3 has 12 residues. Here the CDR3 DNA reads TGTGCCAGCAGCTTAGAGGGCCCGATGGGGACCTTC. This sequence encodes CASSLEGPMGTF.

For the CDR3, the DNA is TGTGCCAGCAGCCGGGCGGTCGGGGCAACCTACAATGAGCAGTTCTTC. It yields the protein CASSRAVGATYNEQFF. This chain connects TRBV7-2 to TRBJ2-1; tentatively, D is TRBD1 or TRBD2 (5 bases each). The CDR3 spans 16 residues. V lost 5 bases and J lost 2, with 16 bases in between. Germline loops: CDR1 SGHTA, CDR2 FQGNSA.

This chain uses TRBV20-1 with TRBJ2-5, with a weak D call TRBD2 (7 bases). The CDR3 is 17 residues long. The germline V gene has CDR1 DFQATT and CDR2 SNEGSKA (reference sequence). Between the trimmed V and J ends, which lost 1 base and 1 base, there was a span of 19 bases. The CDR3 loop reads CSARAHSGGRPQETQYF. CDR3 nucleotides: TGCAGTGCTAGAGCCCATTCCGGGGGGCGCCCCCAAGAGACCCAGTACTTC.

The chain uses TRBV29-1 and TRBJ2-3; weak D call: TRBD2 (5 bases). Trimming stripped 1 base from V and 1 base from J, with 6 bases between. This CDR3 contains 13 residues. Germline loops: CDR1 SQVTM, CDR2 ANQGSEA. Written as DNA, the CDR3 is TGCAGCGTTGAAGGTAGCGGCACAGATACGCAGTATTTT. Translation: CSVEGSGTDTQYF.

This clonotype was detected a few times. The J gene is TRBJ1-3, the V gene TRBV7-2; D ambiguous. CDR1 SGHTA and CDR2 FQGNSA come from the germline V gene. V was pared by 5 bases and J by 0 bases, with 14 bases between. This CDR3 region has 16 residues. The CDR3: CASSPQDAYSGNTIYF. The CDR3 nucleotides are TGTGCCAGCAGCCCGCAAGACGCTTACTCTGGAAACACCATATATTTT.

The V call is TRBV2, the J call TRBJ2-3; perhaps TRBD1 as D (5 bases). CDR3 size: 13 residues. Germline values: CDR1 SNHLY, CDR2 FYNNEI. V gave up 7 bases and J gave up 4 bases, with 12 bases separating them. DNA for the CDR3: TGTGCCAGCAATAAGGACATCTCAGATACGCAGTATTTT. Residues: CASNKDISDTQYF.

This sequence joins TRBV5-1 and TRBJ1-4; possibly TRBD1 for D (5 bases). The length of the CDR3 is 15 residues. V lost 0 bases to trimming and J lost 10 bases, with 16 bases between them. Germline values: CDR1 SGHRS, CDR2 YFSETQ. CDR3 amino acids: CASSLVAGKDGKLFF. The CDR3 nucleotides read TGCGCCAGCAGCTTGGTGGCAGGGAAAGATGGAAAACTGTTTTTT.

V gene TRBV11-2 combines with J gene TRBJ2-3; no firm D call. The CDR3 runs 13 residues. Germline CDR1 is SGHAT and CDR2 is FQNNGV. Trimming pared 1 base from V and 4 bases from J, leaving 6 bases between. The CDR3 loop is CASSLVPADTQYF. Written as DNA, the CDR3 is TGTGCCAGCAGCTTAGTCCCGGCAGATACGCAGTATTTT. Looking up the rest from reference TRBV11-2 and TRBJ2-3 gives the full variable domain: EAGVAQSPRYKIIEKRQSVAFWCNPISGHATLYWYQQILGQGPKLLIQFQNNGVVDDSQLPKDRFSAERLKGVDSTLKIQPAKLEDSAVYLCASSLVPADTQYFGPGTRLTVL.

The V gene is TRBV11-2, the J gene TRBJ2-7, with D perhaps assigned TRBD1 or TRBD2 (6 bases each). The CDR3 spans 15 residues. The germline CDR1 and CDR2 sequences are SGHAT and FQNNGV. V was cut by 3 bases and J by 4 bases, with 16 bases left in between. The CDR3 protein is CASSFEGGTVYEQYF. The CDR3 DNA reads as TGTGCCAGCAGCTTCGAAGGGGGGACGGTTTACGAGCAGTACTTC.

This clonotype appeared a few times. The J gene is TRBJ2-1, the V gene TRBV7-2; 10 bases are a match to TRBD2. The trim removed 4 bases at V and 14 bases at J, leaving 8 bases unmatched. This CDR3 has 13 amino acids. CDR1 is SGHTA and CDR2 is FQGNSA in the germline V gene. The CDR3 spells CASSSQREGGEFF. The CDR3 DNA reads TGTGCCAGCAGCTCACAGCGGGAGGGGGGCGAGTTCTTC.

The V call is TRBV6-6, the J call TRBJ2-1; 7 bases align to TRBD2. This CDR3 contains 24 residues. Germline trimming cut 0 bases from V and 0 bases from J; bases unmatched to any gene: 26. Germline V gene lookup returns CDR1 MNHNY and CDR2 SVGAGI (reference sequence). CDR3 sequence (DNA): TGTGCCAGCAGTTACTCGACTTGGGCGGGAGCCCATTCCGGTGGGGGGAGCTCCTACAATGAGCAGTTCTTC. It encodes CASSYSTWAGAHSGGGSSYNEQFF.

The table lists this clonotype with a few counts. The genes are TRBV12-3 or TRBV12-4 and TRBJ2-1; D call uncertain. V was pared by 3 bases and J by 9 bases, with 9 bases between. This CDR3 region has 12 residues. CDR3 DNA: TGTGCCAGCAGTTTCACCCCGGGTGAGCAGTTCTTC. Its translation: CASSFTPGEQFF.

V gene TRBV6-2 or TRBV6-3 combines with J gene TRBJ1-1; tentatively, D is TRBD1 (5 bases). V was pared by 7 bases and J by 4 bases, with 19 bases between. CDR3 length: 15 residues. Germline V lookup: CDR1 MNHEY, CDR2 SVGEGT. CDR3 nucleotide sequence: TGTGCCAGCAAGCCCCGGGGGGATCTACTCACTGAAGCTTTCTTT. It encodes CASKPRGDLLTEAFF.

The sample holds a few counts of this clonotype. The chain links TRBV7-2 to TRBJ2-5; the D call may be TRBD1 or TRBD2 (5 bases each). CDR3 size: 15 residues. Germline CDR1 reads SGHTA; CDR2 reads FQGNSA. V was trimmed by 7 bases and J by 1 base, leaving 16 bases between them. The CDR3 DNA sequence: TGTGCCAGCAACAAAAGGTGGGGGACCCAAGAGACCCAGTACTTC. This codes for CASNKRWGTQETQYF.

The rearrangement uses TRBV6-1 and TRBJ1-1; D is possibly TRBD1 (6 bases). The ends were cut back, 1 base at V and 0 bases at J, with 9 bases in the middle. The germline V gene has CDR1 MNHNS and CDR2 SASEGT. The CDR3 is 15 amino acids. CDR3 amino acids: CASSEEGGVNTEAFF. CDR3 sequence (DNA): TGTGCCAGCAGTGAAGAAGGGGGGGTGAACACTGAAGCTTTCTTT.

V gene TRBV27 combines with J gene TRBJ2-7; the match to TRBD1 covers 8 bases. This CDR3 region has 15 residues. After removal of 5 bases from V and 2 bases from J, the junction contained 8 bases not matched to a gene. Germline lookup yields CDR1 MNHEY and CDR2 SMNVEV (reference sequence). The chain's CDR3 is CASSIRGRATYEQYF. CDR3 in DNA: TGTGCCAGCAGTATCAGGGGGCGGGCCACCTACGAGCAGTACTTC.

This clonotype was counted at least ten times. The V and J genes are TRBV7-2 and TRBJ2-1; the match to TRBD2 covers 9 bases. CDR3 length: 15 amino acids. From germline, CDR1 is SGHTA and CDR2 FQGNSA. Losses at the gene ends were 5 bases for V and 4 bases for J; bases not matched to a gene: 6. CDR3 loop: CASSKSGGPYNEQFF. DNA of the CDR3: TGTGCCAGCAGCAAAAGCGGGGGGCCTTACAATGAGCAGTTCTTC. The whole variable domain, filled in from reference TRBV7-2 and TRBJ2-1, reads GAGVSQSPSNKVTEKGKDVELRCDPISGHTALYWYRQSLGQGLEFLIYFQGNSAPDKSGLPSDRFSAERTGGSVSTLTIQRTQQEDSAVYLCASSKSGGPYNEQFFGPGTRLTVL.

The chain employs TRBV7-2 and TRBJ2-7; D possibly matches TRBD1 or TRBD2 (6 bases each). CDR1 is SGHTA, CDR2 FQGNSA, per germline. The CDR3 consists of 15 residues. The V end lost 6 bases, the J end lost 3 bases, and 18 bases lay between the germline ends. The CDR3 coding sequence is TGTGCCAGCAGTTCTCTACGGGGGCGCCTCTACGAGCAGTACTTC. Amino acids: CASSSLRGRLYEQYF.

This clonotype was seen many times. The chain has TRBV7-2 and TRBJ1-4; D ambiguous. There are 16 residues in the CDR3. V dropped 1 base and J dropped 4 bases, with 13 bases sitting between them. CDR1 SGHTA and CDR2 FQGNSA come from the germline V gene. Here the CDR3 reads CASSLESRGLNEKLFF. CDR3 sequence (DNA): TGTGCCAGCAGCTTAGAGAGTCGTGGCCTTAATGAAAAACTGTTTTTT.

The chain employs TRBV29-1 and TRBJ2-4; TRBD2 aligns across 7 bases. The CDR3 has 16 amino acids. CDR1 is SQVTM, CDR2 ANQGSEA, per germline. V shed 6 bases and J 1 base; nucleotides not matched to a gene: 12. The CDR3: CSVPPRTSGAKNIQYF. The DNA of the CDR3 is TGCAGCGTCCCCCCCCGGACTAGTGGGGCCAAAAACATTCAGTACTTC.

The rearrangement links TRBV6-1 to TRBJ1-1; D unresolved. With 3 bases removed from V and 12 bases from J, the gap between germline ends came to 11 bases. CDR1 and CDR2 from the germline V gene are MNHNS and SASEGT. The CDR3 runs 11 residues. The chain's CDR3 is CASSDGGYSFF. The DNA of the CDR3 is TGTGCCAGCAGTGACGGCGGGTATTCTTTCTTT.

This sequence joins TRBV12-3 or TRBV12-4 and TRBJ2-5, with 7 bases that match TRBD2. This CDR3 contains 14 residues. The trim removed 6 bases at V and 0 bases at J, leaving 4 bases unmatched. The CDR3: CASSSLADQETQYF. CDR3 nucleotides: TGTGCCAGCAGCTCCCTAGCGGACCAAGAGACCCAGTACTTC.

Details on this clonotype: The junction departs from the called germline gene at one end, perhaps through a read error. The chain links TRBV7-2 to TRBJ2-1; TRBD2 aligns across 9 bases. CDR1 SGHTA and CDR2 FQGNSA come from the germline V gene. The CDR3 consists of 15 residues. CDR3 sequence reads: CASSSTGTSYDEQFF. The DNA of the CDR3 is TGTGCCAGCAGCTCGACCGGGACTAGCTACGATGAGCAGTTCTTC.

The chain combines TRBV10-3 with TRBJ1-1, with D possibly being TRBD1 (6 bases). Trimming took off 11 bases at V and 1 base at J, with 32 bases between the two ends. This CDR3 has 19 amino acids. CDR1 is ENHRY and CDR2 is SYGVKD in the germline V gene. The CDR3 DNA follows: TGTGCCGTACACCAAGGACTTCTACAGGGAAGATTGCCGAACACTGAAGCTTTCTTT. Translated, it gives CAVHQGLLQGRLPNTEAFF.

The chain joins TRBV12-3 or TRBV12-4 to TRBJ2-6; D is possibly TRBD1 (5 bases). The V end lost 6 bases, the J end lost 1 base, and 13 bases lay between the germline ends. This CDR3 has 16 amino acids. As DNA, the CDR3 is TGTGCCAGCAGCAGTTCTCGACAGTCTGGGGCCAACGTCCTGACTTTC. Translation gives CASSSSRQSGANVLTF.

The chain employs TRBV18 and TRBJ2-5; D is uncertain. The germline V gene encodes CDR1 KGHSH and CDR2 LQKENI. The CDR3 runs 14 residues. The ends were cut back, 3 bases at V and 0 bases at J, with 8 bases in the middle. Here the CDR3 reads CASSPTPDQETQYF. Written as DNA, the CDR3 is TGTGCCAGCTCACCGACCCCAGACCAAGAGACCCAGTACTTC. Based on the CDR3 plus reference TRBV18 and TRBJ2-5, the full variable domain is NAGVMQNPRHLVRRRGQEARLRCSPMKGHSHVYWYRQLPEEGLKFMVYLQKENIIDESGMPKERFSAEFPKEGPSILRIQQVVRGDSAAYFCASSPTPDQETQYFGPGTRLLVL.

The rearrangement joins TRBV7-2 to TRBJ2-7, with D perhaps TRBD1 (6 bases). V lost 2 bases and J lost 3, with 11 bases in between. Per germline, CDR1 SGHTA and CDR2 FQGNSA. The CDR3 spans 14 residues. The CDR3 reads CASSLNTGNYEQYF. CDR3 DNA: TGTGCCAGCAGCTTAAACACAGGGAACTACGAGCAGTACTTC.

This clonotype was found a few times. The J gene is TRBJ2-5, the V gene TRBV20-1; 9 bases agree with TRBD2. Per the germline V gene, CDR1 is DFQATT and CDR2 is SNEGSKA (reference sequence). Unmatched junction bases numbered 11, after V lost 4 bases and J lost 5 bases. This CDR3 spans 15 amino acids. The CDR3 sequence is CSAIRPGLADETQYF. Here the CDR3 DNA reads TGCAGTGCTATCCGGCCGGGACTAGCAGACGAGACCCAGTACTTC.